This T cell receptor (beta chain) was observed in a study of CD8 T cells in Susac syndrome. CD8+ and CD4+ T cells circulating in blood were sequenced for TCR beta. The CD8+ and CD4+ T cells were negatively isolated, with the TEMRA cells enriched by FACS. The CDR3 consists of 13 residues. CDR1 and CDR2 from the germline V gene are LGHDT and YNNKEL (reference sequence). V was trimmed by 4 bases and J by 10 bases, leaving 11 bases between them. RNA amounts of about 0.5 to 1 ug underwent reverse transcription with random hexamers. TCRdb recomputed calls from the immunoSEQ multiplex PCR reads with MiXCR, one row per CDR3 protein. The sample lists some 190,000 distinct CDR3 sequences, 95% seen once, with 0.093% in the top ten.

This TCR was sampled from a human donor with multiple sclerosis. The chain recombines TRBV3-1 with TRBJ1-6; no clear D gene. Sequencing was carried out using CD4+ T cells from PBMCs. The CDR3 DNA reads as TGTGCCAGCAGCCGCTCAGCGGAGTCACCCCTCCACTTT. It yields the protein CASSRSAESPLHF.